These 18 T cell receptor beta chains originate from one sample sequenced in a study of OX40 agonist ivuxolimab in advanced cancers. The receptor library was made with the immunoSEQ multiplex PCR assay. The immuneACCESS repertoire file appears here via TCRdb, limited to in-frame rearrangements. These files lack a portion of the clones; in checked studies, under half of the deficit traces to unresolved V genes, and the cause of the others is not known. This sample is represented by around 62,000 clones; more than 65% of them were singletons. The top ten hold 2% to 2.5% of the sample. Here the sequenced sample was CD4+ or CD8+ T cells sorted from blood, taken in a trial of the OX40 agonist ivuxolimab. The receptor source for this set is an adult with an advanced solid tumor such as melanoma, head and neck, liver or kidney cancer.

This CDR3 is CASSQTGSETQYF. The DNA of the CDR3 is TGCGCCAGCAGCCAAACAGGGAGTGAGACCCAGTACTTC. The chain has TRBV4-3 and TRBJ2-5; possibly TRBD1 for D (6 bases). Trimming removed 2 bases at V and 5 bases at J, with 9 bases between. Per germline, CDR1 LGHNA and CDR2 YSLEER. The CDR3 covers 13 residues.

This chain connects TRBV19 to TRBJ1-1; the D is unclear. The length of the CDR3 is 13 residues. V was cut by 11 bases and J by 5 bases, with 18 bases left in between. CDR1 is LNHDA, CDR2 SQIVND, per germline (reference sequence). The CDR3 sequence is CACWGRAGTEAFF. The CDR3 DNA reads TGTGCCTGCTGGGGAAGGGCGGGTACTGAAGCTTTCTTT.

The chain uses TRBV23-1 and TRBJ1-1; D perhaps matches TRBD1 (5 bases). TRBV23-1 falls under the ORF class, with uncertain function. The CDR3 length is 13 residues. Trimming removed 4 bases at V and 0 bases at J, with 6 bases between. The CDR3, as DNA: TGCGCCAGCAGTCGGGGGATGAACACTGAAGCTTTCTTT. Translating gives CASSRGMNTEAFF.

The CDR3 DNA follows: TGCGCCAGCAGCTTGAAACCGGATCAGCCCCAGCATTTT. Amino acid sequence: CASSLKPDQPQHF. The chain is built from TRBV5-1 and TRBJ1-5; D unclear. Germline CDR1 reads SGHRS; CDR2 reads YFSETQ. Trimming left V 1 base short and J 5 bases short, with 7 bases between. The CDR3 sequence is 13 residues long.

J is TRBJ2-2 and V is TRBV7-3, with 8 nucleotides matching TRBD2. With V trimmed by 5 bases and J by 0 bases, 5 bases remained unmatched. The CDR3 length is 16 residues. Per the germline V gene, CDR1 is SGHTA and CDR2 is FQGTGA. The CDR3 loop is CASSLSGGANTGELFF. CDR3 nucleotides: TGTGCCAGCAGCCTATCCGGGGGGGCGAACACCGGGGAGCTGTTTTTT. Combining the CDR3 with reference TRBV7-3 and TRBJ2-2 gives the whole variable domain GAGVSQTPSNKVTEKGKYVELRCDPISGHTALYWYRQSLGQGPEFLIYFQGTGAADDSGLPNDRFFAVRPEGSVSTLKIQRTERGDSAVYLCASSLSGGANTGELFFGEGSRLTVL.

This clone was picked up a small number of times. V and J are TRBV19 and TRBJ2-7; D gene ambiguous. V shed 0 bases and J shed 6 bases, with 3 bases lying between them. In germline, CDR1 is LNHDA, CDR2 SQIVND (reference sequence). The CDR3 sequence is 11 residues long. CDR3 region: CASSIDGEQYF. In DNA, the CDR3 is TGTGCCAGTAGTATAGACGGCGAGCAGTACTTC.

This CDR3 is CASSLQIRRDNSPLHF. The CDR3 coding sequence is TGTGCCAGCTCACTTCAAATCCGGAGAGATAATTCACCCCTCCACTTT. The rearrangement links TRBV18 to TRBJ1-6; D gene ambiguous. V was cut by 4 bases and J by 5 bases, with 15 bases left in between. Germline CDR1 and CDR2: KGHSH and LQKENI. The CDR3 loop spans 16 amino acids.

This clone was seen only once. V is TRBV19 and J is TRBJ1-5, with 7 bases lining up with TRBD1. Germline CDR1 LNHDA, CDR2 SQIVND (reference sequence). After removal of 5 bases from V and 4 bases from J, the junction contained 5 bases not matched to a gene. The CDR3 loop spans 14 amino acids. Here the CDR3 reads CASSGTERNQPQHF. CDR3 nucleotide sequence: TGTGCCAGTAGTGGGACAGAGAGAAATCAGCCCCAGCATTTT.

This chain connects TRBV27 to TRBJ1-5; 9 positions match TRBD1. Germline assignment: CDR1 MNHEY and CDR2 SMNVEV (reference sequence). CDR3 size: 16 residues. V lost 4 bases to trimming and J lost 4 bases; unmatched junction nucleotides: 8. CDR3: CASSSSRGQGNQPQHF. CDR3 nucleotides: TGTGCCAGCAGTTCTTCAAGAGGACAGGGGAATCAGCCCCAGCATTTT.

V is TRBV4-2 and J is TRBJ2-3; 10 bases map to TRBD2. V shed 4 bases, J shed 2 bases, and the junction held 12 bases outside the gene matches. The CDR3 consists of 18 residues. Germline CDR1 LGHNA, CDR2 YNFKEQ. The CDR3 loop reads CASSLVSSGGPSTDTQYF. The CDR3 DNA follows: TGTGCCAGCAGCCTTGTCTCTAGCGGGGGTCCCTCCACAGATACGCAGTATTTT.

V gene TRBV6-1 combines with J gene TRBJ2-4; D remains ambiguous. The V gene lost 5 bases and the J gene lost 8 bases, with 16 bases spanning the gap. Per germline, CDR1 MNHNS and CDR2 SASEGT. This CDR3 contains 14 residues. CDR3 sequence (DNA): TGTGCCAGCAGTTCGCCGTTGGATGTACACATTCAGTACTTC. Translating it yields CASSSPLDVHIQYF.

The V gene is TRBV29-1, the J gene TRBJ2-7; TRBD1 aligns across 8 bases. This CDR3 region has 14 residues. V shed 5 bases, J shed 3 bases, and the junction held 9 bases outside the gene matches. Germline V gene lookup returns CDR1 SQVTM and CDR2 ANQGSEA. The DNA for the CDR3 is TGCAGCGTTCAAAGGACAGGGCACAACTACGAGCAGTACTTC. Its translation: CSVQRTGHNYEQYF.

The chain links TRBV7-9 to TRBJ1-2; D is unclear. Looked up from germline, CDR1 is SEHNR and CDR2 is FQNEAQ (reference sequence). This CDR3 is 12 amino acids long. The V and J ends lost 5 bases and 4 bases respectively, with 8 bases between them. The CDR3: CASSLRSYGYTF. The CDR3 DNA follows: TGTGCCAGCAGCCTCCGGAGCTATGGCTACACCTTC. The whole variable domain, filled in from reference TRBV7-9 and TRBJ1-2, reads DTGVSQNPRHKITKRGQNVTFRCDPISEHNRLYWYRQTLGQGPEFLTYFQNEAQLEKSRLLSDRFSAERPKGSFSTLEIQRTEQGDSAMYLCASSLRSYGYTFGSGTRLTVV.

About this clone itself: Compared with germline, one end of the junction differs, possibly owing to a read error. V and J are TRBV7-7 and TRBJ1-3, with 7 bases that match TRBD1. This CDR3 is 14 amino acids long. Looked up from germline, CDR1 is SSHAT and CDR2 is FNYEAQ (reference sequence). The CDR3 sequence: CASSSGTAGNTIYF. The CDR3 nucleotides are TGTGCTAGCAGCTCCGGGACAGCTGGAAACACCATATATTTT.

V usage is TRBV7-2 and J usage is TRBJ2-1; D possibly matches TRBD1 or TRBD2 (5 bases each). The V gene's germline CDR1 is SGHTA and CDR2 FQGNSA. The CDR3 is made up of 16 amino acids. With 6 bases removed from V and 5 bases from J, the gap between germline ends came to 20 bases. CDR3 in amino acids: CASSRTGTAVDNEQFF. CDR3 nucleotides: TGTGCCAGCAGTAGGACCGGGACCGCTGTCGACAATGAGCAGTTCTTC. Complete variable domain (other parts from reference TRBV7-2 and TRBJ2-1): GAGVSQSPSNKVTEKGKDVELRCDPISGHTALYWYRQSLGQGLEFLIYFQGNSAPDKSGLPSDRFSAERTGGSVSTLTIQRTQQEDSAVYLCASSRTGTAVDNEQFFGPGTRLTVL.

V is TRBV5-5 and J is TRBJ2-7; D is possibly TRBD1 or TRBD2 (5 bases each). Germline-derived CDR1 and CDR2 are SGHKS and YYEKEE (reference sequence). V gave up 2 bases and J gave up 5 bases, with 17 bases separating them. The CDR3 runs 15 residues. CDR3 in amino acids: CASSFTWTSGNEQYF. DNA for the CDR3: TGTGCCAGCAGCTTCACCTGGACATCGGGGAACGAGCAGTACTTC.

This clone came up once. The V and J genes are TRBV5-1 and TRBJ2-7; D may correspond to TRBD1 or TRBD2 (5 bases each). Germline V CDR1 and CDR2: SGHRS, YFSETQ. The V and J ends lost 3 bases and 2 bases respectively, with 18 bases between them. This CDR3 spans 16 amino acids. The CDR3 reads CASSSSPGTAAYEQYF. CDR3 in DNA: TGCGCCAGCAGCTCCTCCCCAGGGACGGCCGCCTACGAGCAGTACTTC.

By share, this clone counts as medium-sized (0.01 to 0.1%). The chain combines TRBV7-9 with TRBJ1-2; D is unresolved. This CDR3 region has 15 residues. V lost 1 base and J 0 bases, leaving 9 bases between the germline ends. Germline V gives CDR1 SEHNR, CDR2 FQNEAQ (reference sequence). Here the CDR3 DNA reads TGTGCCAGCAGCTTAGGCGGCTCCTCTAACTATGGCTACACCTTC. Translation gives CASSLGGSSNYGYTF.